This T cell receptor (beta chain) was sequenced for a study of long-term antiretroviral therapy in people with HIV. Study-wide results and caveats: The study collected blood between about 2004 and 2017, possibly under older ART regimens.

The CDR3 runs 15 residues. Trimming shortened V by 6 bases and J by 3 bases, and 15 bases separated the two germline ends. Germline V gene sequence: CDR1 SGHKS, CDR2 YYEKEE (reference sequence). Treated in the United States were all of the participants with HIV. About this clone itself: The antigen is not known.

immunoSEQ v3.0 was run at survey level. Sequenced by immunoSEQ multiplex PCR; TCRdb stores in-frame clones only, minus some. The repertoire holds about 17,000 clones, about 81% seen once, with 7% to 9% in the top ten. The starting material was unsorted PBMCs, obtained 0.1 years after starting antiretroviral therapy. V and J are TRBV5-5 and TRBJ1-4; D is uncertain. The clonotype originates from a man younger than 30 with HIV. The CDR3 nucleotides are TGTGCCAGCACCCCTTGGACGGCGGCTAATGAAAAACTGTTTTTT. Translated: CASTPWTAANEKLFF.